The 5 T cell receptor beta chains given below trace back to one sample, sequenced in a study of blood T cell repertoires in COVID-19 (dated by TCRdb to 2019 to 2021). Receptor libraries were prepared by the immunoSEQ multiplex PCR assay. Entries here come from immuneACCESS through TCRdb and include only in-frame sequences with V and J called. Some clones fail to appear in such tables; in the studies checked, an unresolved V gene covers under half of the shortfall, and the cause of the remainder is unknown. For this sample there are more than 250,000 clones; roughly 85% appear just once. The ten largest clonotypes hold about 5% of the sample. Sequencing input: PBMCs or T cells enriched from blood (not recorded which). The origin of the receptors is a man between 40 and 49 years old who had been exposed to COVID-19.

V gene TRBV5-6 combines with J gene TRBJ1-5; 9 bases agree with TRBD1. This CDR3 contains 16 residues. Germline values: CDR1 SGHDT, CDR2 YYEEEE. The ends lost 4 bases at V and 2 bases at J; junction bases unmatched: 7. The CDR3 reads CASSINRGQGNQPQHF. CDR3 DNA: TGTGCCAGCAGCATTAACAGGGGGCAAGGCAATCAGCCCCAGCATTTT.

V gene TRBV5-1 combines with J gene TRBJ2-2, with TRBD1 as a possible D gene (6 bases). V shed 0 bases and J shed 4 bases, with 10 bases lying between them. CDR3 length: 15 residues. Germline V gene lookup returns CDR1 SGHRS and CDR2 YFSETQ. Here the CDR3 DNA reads TGCGCCAGCAGCTTGGACAGGGCGGGCACCGGGGAGCTGTTTTTT. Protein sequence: CASSLDRAGTGELFF.

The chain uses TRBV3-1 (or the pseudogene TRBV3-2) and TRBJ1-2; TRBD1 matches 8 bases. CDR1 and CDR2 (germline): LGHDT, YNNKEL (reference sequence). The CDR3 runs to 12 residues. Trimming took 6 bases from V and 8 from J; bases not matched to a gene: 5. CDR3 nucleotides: TGTGCCAGCAGACCGACAGGGGAAGGCTACACCTTC. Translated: CASRPTGEGYTF.

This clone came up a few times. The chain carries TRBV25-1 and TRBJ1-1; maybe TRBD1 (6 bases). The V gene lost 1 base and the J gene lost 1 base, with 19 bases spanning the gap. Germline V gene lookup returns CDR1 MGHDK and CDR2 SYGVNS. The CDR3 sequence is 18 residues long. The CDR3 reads CASSESRGASLRNTEAFF. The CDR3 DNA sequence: TGTGCCAGCAGTGAATCGCGGGGGGCATCGCTACGGAACACTGAAGCTTTCTTT.

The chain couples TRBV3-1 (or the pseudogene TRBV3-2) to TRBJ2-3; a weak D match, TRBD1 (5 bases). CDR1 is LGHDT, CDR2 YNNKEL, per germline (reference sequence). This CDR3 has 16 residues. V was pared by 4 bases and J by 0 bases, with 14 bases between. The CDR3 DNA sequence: TGTGCCAGCAGCCCGCCAGGGTACCTGAGCACAGATACGCAGTATTTT. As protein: CASSPPGYLSTDTQYF.